This T cell receptor (beta chain) was captured in a study of T cell responses to AZD1222 COVID-19 vaccine. Looked up from germline, CDR1 is SGDLS and CDR2 is YYNGEE. Trimming shortened V by 1 base and J by 2 bases, and 9 bases separated the two germline ends. The CDR3 contains 15 residues. Combined were second doses at about 4 or about 12 weeks. A single count supports this clone. Antigen specificity is unknown. Produced via immunoSEQ multiplex PCR; TCRdb's table is partial and in-frame only. Here the sample spans about 48,000 clones, 80% to 90% being singletons. Findings and caveats of the study: Samples come after the peak T cell response, not at day 14. White British people made up most donors, females outnumbered males, and clonal diversity was possibly underestimated.

The starting material was peripheral blood, obtained 28 days after the second AZD1222 dose. The sequence came from an adult who received the AZD1222 COVID-19 vaccine. The chain joins TRBV9 to TRBJ2-2; D remains unclear. CDR3 residues: CASSVNPANTGELFF. The CDR3 nucleotides are TGTGCCAGCAGCGTAAACCCAGCCAACACCGGGGAGCTGTTTTTT.